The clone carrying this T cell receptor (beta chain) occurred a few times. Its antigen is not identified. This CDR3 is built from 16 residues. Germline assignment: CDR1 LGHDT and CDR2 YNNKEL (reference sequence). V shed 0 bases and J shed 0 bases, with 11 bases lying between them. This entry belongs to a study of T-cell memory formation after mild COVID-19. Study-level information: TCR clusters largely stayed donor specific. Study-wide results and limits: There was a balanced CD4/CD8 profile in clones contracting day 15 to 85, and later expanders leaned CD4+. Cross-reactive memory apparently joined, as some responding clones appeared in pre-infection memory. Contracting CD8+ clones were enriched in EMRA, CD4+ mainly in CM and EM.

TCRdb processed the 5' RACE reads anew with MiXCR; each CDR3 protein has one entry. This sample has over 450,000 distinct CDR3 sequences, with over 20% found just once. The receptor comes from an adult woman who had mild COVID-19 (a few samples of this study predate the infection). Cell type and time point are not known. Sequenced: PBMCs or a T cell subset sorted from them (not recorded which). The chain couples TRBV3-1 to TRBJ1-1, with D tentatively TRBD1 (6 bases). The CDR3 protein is CASSQDWGAMNTEAFF. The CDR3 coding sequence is TGTGCCAGCAGCCAAGATTGGGGGGCAATGAACACTGAAGCTTTCTTT.